The 27 T cell receptor beta chains presented below share a single source sample, sequenced in a study of T cell responses to AZD1222 COVID-19 vaccine. The data were produced by immunoSEQ multiplex PCR, yet TCRdb's version contains in-frame clones alone and is incomplete. The table shows approximately 300,000 clones, with 85% to 95% occurring only once. The source material was peripheral blood, sampled 28 days after the second AZD1222 dose. The receptors were gathered from an adult who received the AZD1222 COVID-19 vaccine.

This clone showed up just once. One junction end does not reproduce the germline sequence, and a read error may be involved. The chain links TRBV28 to TRBJ1-6, with a weak D call TRBD1 (6 bases). The CDR3 contains 15 residues. Looked up from germline, CDR1 is MDHEN and CDR2 is SYDVKM. CDR3 residues: CASRNRESYHSPLHF. CDR3 nucleotides: TGTGCCAGCAGAAACAGGGAGAGCTATCATTCACCCCTCCACTTT.

For this clone: Relative to the germline gene, one junction end is altered; a read error may explain this. The V call is TRBV28, the J call TRBJ2-1, with D possibly matching TRBD2 (6 bases). This CDR3 is built from 12 residues. Germline lookup yields CDR1 MDHEN and CDR2 SYDVKM. The CDR3 loop reads CASRRPGLIPVF. The CDR3 coding sequence is TGTGCCAGCAGACGCCCGGGACTCATTCCCGTCTTC. The full variable domain, rest sourced from reference TRBV28 and TRBJ2-1, is DVKVTQSSRYLVKRTGEKVFLECVQDMDHENMFWYRQDPGLGLRLIYFSYDVKMKEKGDIPEGYSVSREKKERFSLILESASTNQTSMYLCASRRPGLIPVFGPGTRLTVL.

This clone was detected only once. The chain employs TRBV6-1 and TRBJ2-3, with 14 bases matching TRBD2. The trim removed 4 bases at V and 5 bases at J, leaving 5 bases unmatched. CDR3 size: 16 residues. Per germline, CDR1 MNHNS and CDR2 SASEGT. In DNA, the CDR3 is TGTGCCAGCAGTGGACTAGCGGGAGGGGAGAAAGATACGCAGTATTTT. Translated: CASSGLAGGEKDTQYF.

The chain combines TRBV18 with TRBJ1-2; D might be TRBD1 (5 bases). The length of the CDR3 is 18 residues. Trimming pared 3 bases from V and 0 bases from J, leaving 20 bases between. The V gene's germline CDR1 is KGHSH and CDR2 LQKENI. The CDR3 protein is CASSPTVGRTLSNYGYTF. The DNA for the CDR3 is TGTGCCAGCTCACCTACTGTGGGCCGGACACTATCTAACTATGGCTACACCTTC.

The rearrangement uses TRBV12-3 or TRBV12-4 and TRBJ2-2; D unclear. This CDR3 has 13 amino acids. With 3 bases removed from V and 7 bases from J, the gap between germline ends came to 9 bases. CDR3 DNA sequence: TGTGCCAGCAGTTTCGACAACGTCGGGGAGCTGTTTTTT. This codes for CASSFDNVGELFF.

The CDR3 here is CASSSTYGAGEAYEQYF. The CDR3 DNA follows: TGTGCCAGCAGTTCGACCTACGGGGCGGGAGAGGCCTACGAGCAGTACTTC. The chain links TRBV27 to TRBJ2-7; TRBD2 matches 7 bases. Germline loops: CDR1 MNHEY, CDR2 SMNVEV (reference sequence). The CDR3 runs 17 residues. With V trimmed by 4 bases and J by 2 bases, 14 bases remained unmatched.

The rearrangement joins TRBV20-1 to TRBJ2-1; 8 nucleotides align to TRBD2. V was pared by 3 bases and J by 10 bases, with 14 bases of the junction left unmatched. In germline, CDR1 is DFQATT, CDR2 SNEGSKA (reference sequence). CDR3 length equals 15 residues. DNA of the CDR3: TGCAGTGCTAGTGCCGGGGGGGCTACCTCCGGGGAGCAGTTCTTC. Protein product: CSASAGGATSGEQFF.

This sequence joins TRBV14 and TRBJ2-7; D may be TRBD1 (5 bases). Deletions cut 1 base from V and 6 bases from J, with 16 bases between. Germline V lookup: CDR1 SGHDN, CDR2 FVKESK. CDR3 length: 15 amino acids. CDR3 bases: TGTGCCAGCAGCCAAGGTGTTGGCAGGGTTACCGAGCAGTACTTC. Amino acids: CASSQGVGRVTEQYF.

The CDR3 DNA follows: TGTGCCAGCAGTTCGAGGATACGGGGGGTCGGTGAAAAACTGTTTTTT. Its translation: CASSSRIRGVGEKLFF. The chain carries TRBV28 and TRBJ1-4; a possible D gene is TRBD1 (5 bases). V was shortened by 4 bases and J by 7 bases, with 19 bases between the two germline ends. The CDR3 runs 16 residues. Germline assignment: CDR1 MDHEN and CDR2 SYDVKM.

Points on this clone: Different DNA sequences within this sample yield the same CDR3. V is TRBV5-1 and J is TRBJ1-5, with D maybe TRBD1 (5 bases). In germline, CDR1 is SGHRS, CDR2 YFSETQ. The CDR3 is made up of 14 amino acids. V lost 0 bases and J 7 bases, leaving 11 bases between the germline ends. The CDR3 DNA is TGCGCCAGCAGCTTGGCCGGGGGTAACCAGCCCCAGCATTTT. As protein: CASSLAGGNQPQHF.

In DNA, the CDR3 is TGTGCCAGCAGTGCAGAGGGACTGCACGAGCAGTTCTTC. Its protein product is CASSAEGLHEQFF. The rearrangement joins TRBV6-2 or TRBV6-3 to TRBJ2-1, with D possibly TRBD2 on 6 matching bases. The CDR3 runs to 13 residues. The germline V gene has CDR1 MNHEY and CDR2 SVGEGT. Trimming took off 5 bases at V and 10 bases at J, with 15 bases between the two ends.

The chain links TRBV10-1 to TRBJ1-1, with 8 bases identical to TRBD1. V dropped 6 bases and J dropped 10; count of bases not matched to a gene: 10. CDR3 length: 13 residues. Germline CDR1 is WNHNN and CDR2 is SYGVQD (reference sequence). The CDR3 region has the DNA TGCGCCAGCAGCCACCCCTTGACAGGGGTAGCTTTCTTT. Residues: CASSHPLTGVAFF.

The rearrangement uses TRBV10-3 and TRBJ1-3; no reliable D call. This CDR3 spans 15 amino acids. The V end lost 4 bases, the J end lost 4 bases, and 14 bases lay between the germline ends. Germline lookup yields CDR1 ENHRY and CDR2 SYGVKD. The CDR3 region is CAISGRAAAGNTIYF. The CDR3 nucleotides are TGTGCCATCAGTGGGAGGGCTGCGGCAGGAAACACCATATATTTT.

The rearrangement links TRBV7-2 to TRBJ1-4; no firm D call. The CDR3 runs to 15 residues. Germline V gives CDR1 SGHTA, CDR2 FQGNSA. V was shortened by 7 bases and J by 7 bases, with 19 bases between the two germline ends. The CDR3 DNA reads TGTGCCAGCACCTTGACTATGGTGGGGAGTGAAAAACTGTTTTTT. This gives the protein CASTLTMVGSEKLFF.

The chain uses TRBV27 and TRBJ2-7; no clear D. CDR3 length: 12 residues. Trimming shortened V by 4 bases and J by 0 bases, and 4 bases separated the two germline ends. Per the germline V gene, CDR1 is MNHEY and CDR2 is SMNVEV (reference sequence). Here the CDR3 DNA reads TGTGCCAGCAGTTCGAGCTCCTACGAGCAGTACTTC. Its protein is CASSSSSYEQYF.

V is TRBV19 and J is TRBJ2-3; D gene ambiguous. V gave up 4 bases and J gave up 4 bases, with 3 bases separating them. The germline gives CDR1 LNHDA, CDR2 SQIVND (reference sequence). The CDR3 extends over 11 amino acids. The CDR3 loop reads CASSNADTQYF. In DNA form, the CDR3 reads TGTGCCAGTAGTAACGCAGATACGCAGTATTTT.

The V and J genes are TRBV7-6 and TRBJ2-7; D is tentatively TRBD1 or TRBD2 (5 bases each). V shed 5 bases and J shed 2 bases, with 19 bases lying between them. The CDR3 is 16 residues long. Germline CDR1 is SGHVS and CDR2 is FNYEAQ. Here the CDR3 reads CASSPQLSGTAYEQYF. The CDR3 nucleotides read TGTGCCAGCAGCCCTCAGTTATCAGGGACCGCCTACGAGCAGTACTTC.

In DNA form, the CDR3 reads TGCGCCAGCAGCTCAGGGGGCGGGGAGTCCTACAATGAGCAGTTCTTC. This translates into CASSSGGGESYNEQFF. This chain joins TRBV5-1 and TRBJ2-1; 8 bases are a match to TRBD1. This CDR3 contains 16 residues. Losses at the gene ends were 3 bases for V and 1 base for J; bases not matched to a gene: 6. CDR1 is SGHRS, CDR2 YFSETQ, per germline.

This clone was recorded a few times. The rearrangement uses TRBV7-6 and TRBJ1-1; TRBD1 aligns across 7 bases. This CDR3 region has 14 residues. Per the germline V gene, CDR1 is SGHVS and CDR2 is FNYEAQ. V lost 5 bases and J lost 2; bases outside the gene matches: 5. CDR3 protein: CASSPRQGNTEAFF. CDR3 sequence (DNA): TGTGCCAGCAGCCCGAGACAGGGTAACACTGAAGCTTTCTTT.

This chain joins TRBV18 and TRBJ1-2; perhaps TRBD1 as D (5 bases). Deletions cut 6 bases from V and 0 bases from J, with 11 bases between. Per the germline V gene, CDR1 is KGHSH and CDR2 is LQKENI. The CDR3 runs to 14 residues. The CDR3 here is CASSQGRSNYGYTF. DNA of the CDR3: TGTGCCAGCTCCCAGGGCAGGTCTAACTATGGCTACACCTTC.

The chain couples TRBV7-9 to TRBJ1-4; D perhaps matches TRBD1 (6 bases). Germline CDR1 SEHNR, CDR2 FQNEAQ (reference sequence). This CDR3 is 15 amino acids long. V gave up 4 bases and J gave up 8 bases, with 17 bases separating them. CDR3 residues: CASSSPNRVGEKLFF. For the CDR3, the DNA is TGTGCCAGCAGCTCACCGAACAGGGTTGGGGAAAAACTGTTTTTT.

This CDR3 reads CASSLGLAYEQYF. In nucleotides, the CDR3 is TGTGCCAGCAGTTTGGGACTAGCCTACGAGCAGTACTTC. J is TRBJ2-7 and V is TRBV28, with 8 nucleotides matching TRBD2. This CDR3 spans 13 amino acids. The V segment lost 3 bases and the J segment 2 bases; nucleotides outside the gene matches: 0. Germline values: CDR1 MDHEN, CDR2 SYDVKM. The full variable domain, completed using reference TRBV28 and TRBJ2-7, is DVKVTQSSRYLVKRTGEKVFLECVQDMDHENMFWYRQDPGLGLRLIYFSYDVKMKEKGDIPEGYSVSREKKERFSLILESASTNQTSMYLCASSLGLAYEQYFGPGTRLTVT.

The V gene is TRBV20-1, the J gene TRBJ2-1; D is tentatively TRBD1 or TRBD2 (5 bases each). Trimming left V 3 bases short and J 9 bases short, with 9 bases between. This CDR3 is built from 11 residues. Germline values: CDR1 DFQATT, CDR2 SNEGSKA (reference sequence). The CDR3: CSARGVGEQFF. Here the CDR3 DNA reads TGCAGTGCTAGGGGGGTCGGTGAGCAGTTCTTC.

The V gene is TRBV5-1, the J gene TRBJ2-1; tentatively, D is TRBD1 or TRBD2 (5 bases each). The V and J ends lost 2 bases and 0 bases respectively, with 9 bases between them. This CDR3 spans 15 amino acids. The germline CDR1 and CDR2 sequences are SGHRS and YFSETQ. The CDR3 DNA is TGCGCCAGCAGCTTTGGGGCGGGCTCCTACAATGAGCAGTTCTTC. This gives the protein CASSFGAGSYNEQFF.

This chain links TRBV5-6 with TRBJ2-7, with TRBD2 identical over 14 bases. Germline CDR1 SGHDT, CDR2 YYEEEE. V trimming: 3 bases; J trimming: 5 bases; junction bases outside the gene matches: 7. This CDR3 contains 16 residues. The CDR3 DNA reads TGTGCCAGCAGCTCGGTGACTAGCGGGAGGGAGAACGAGCAGTACTTC. Protein sequence: CASSSVTSGRENEQYF. The entire variable domain, with the rest obtained from reference TRBV5-6 and TRBJ2-7, is as follows: DAGVTQSPTHLIKTRGQQVTLRCSPKSGHDTVSWYQQALGQGPQFIFQYYEEEERQRGNFPDRFSGHQFPNYSSELNVNALLLGDSALYLCASSSVTSGRENEQYFGPGTRLTVT.

The chain recombines TRBV27 with TRBJ1-1, with 7 bases lining up with TRBD1. V dropped 6 bases and J dropped 4; count of bases not matched to a gene: 8. From germline, CDR1 is MNHEY and CDR2 SMNVEV (reference sequence). The CDR3 runs to 14 residues. The CDR3, as DNA: TGTGCCAGCAGCACAGACAGGGCCGGCACTGAAGCTTTCTTT. It translates to CASSTDRAGTEAFF.

The chain is built from TRBV29-1 and TRBJ1-3, with D perhaps matching TRBD1 (5 bases). Per the germline V gene, CDR1 is SQVTM and CDR2 is ANQGSEA. The CDR3 extends over 11 amino acids. CDR3 bases: TGCAGTGGGGGAAAGGGAAACACCATATATTTT. It is translated as CSGGKGNTIYF.